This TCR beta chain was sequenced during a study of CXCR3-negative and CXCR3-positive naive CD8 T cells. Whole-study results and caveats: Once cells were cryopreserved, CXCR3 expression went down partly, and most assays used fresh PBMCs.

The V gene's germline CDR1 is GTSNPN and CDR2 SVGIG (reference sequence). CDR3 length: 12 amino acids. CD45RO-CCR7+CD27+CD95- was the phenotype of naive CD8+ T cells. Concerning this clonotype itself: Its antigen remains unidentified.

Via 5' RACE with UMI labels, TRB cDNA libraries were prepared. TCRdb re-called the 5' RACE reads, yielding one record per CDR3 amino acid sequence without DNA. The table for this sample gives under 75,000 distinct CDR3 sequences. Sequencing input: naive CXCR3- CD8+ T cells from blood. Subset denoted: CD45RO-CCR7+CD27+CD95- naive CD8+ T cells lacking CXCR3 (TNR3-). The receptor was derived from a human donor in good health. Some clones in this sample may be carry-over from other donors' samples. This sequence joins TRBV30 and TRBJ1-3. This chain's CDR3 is CAWIDPGNTIYF.